The rows below give T cell receptor beta chains drawn from one sample of a study of shared clonotypes between healthy human individuals. Profiled with immunoSEQ multiplex PCR; TCRdb holds only in-frame clones, not every one. The sample holds more than 2 million clones, 85% to 95% seen once. Material: naive CD8+ T cells sorted from blood. Every receptor here comes from a man between 18 and 29 years old in good health. Each CDR3 is given with its conserved first and last residue. Fields, in order: V gene, clone size, J gene, D gene, CDR3 DNA, CDR3 protein. The D gene is left open where the match is weak. A row's size may be missing; if present it is once, few, many or a size class.

v_call: TRBV15
clone_size: .
j_call: TRBJ2-7
d_call: .
cdr3_nt: TGTGCCACCAGCCGACGGGACTCCTACGAGCAGTACTTC
cdr3_aa: CATSRRDSYEQYF

v_call: TRBV13
clone_size: .
j_call: TRBJ2-2
d_call: .
cdr3_nt: TGTGCCAGCAGCTTCTCGCGTGAGGGGAACACCGGGGAGCTGTTTTTT
cdr3_aa: CASSFSREGNTGELFF

v_call: TRBV10-2
clone_size: .
j_call: TRBJ2-7
d_call: TRBD1
cdr3_nt: TGCGCCAGCCGACCGGGACAGACCTACGAGCAGTACTTC
cdr3_aa: CASRPGQTYEQYF

v_call: TRBV6-1
clone_size: once
j_call: TRBJ2-1
d_call: TRBD1
cdr3_nt: TGTGCCAGCAGACAGGGGTCGGTCAATGAGCAGTTCTTC
cdr3_aa: CASRQGSVNEQFF

v_call: TRBV14
clone_size: once
j_call: TRBJ2-7
d_call: TRBD2
cdr3_nt: TGTGCCAGCAGCCAACTTAGCGGGGCCACGTACTACGAGCAGTACTTC
cdr3_aa: CASSQLSGATYYEQYF

v_call: TRBV25-1
clone_size: .
j_call: TRBJ1-5
d_call: .
cdr3_nt: TGTGCCAGCAGTGAATCGGTGTACTTGCAGCCCCAGCATTTT
cdr3_aa: CASSESVYLQPQHF

v_call: TRBV28
clone_size: .
j_call: TRBJ2-7
d_call: .
cdr3_nt: TGTGCCAGCAGTTGGCCCCTTTACGAGCAGTACTTC
cdr3_aa: CASSWPLYEQYF

v_call: TRBV5-4
clone_size: .
j_call: TRBJ2-1
d_call: TRBD2
cdr3_nt: TGTGCCAGCAGCTCCCTCGGACTAGCTAGCTCCTACAATGAGCAGTTCTTC
cdr3_aa: CASSSLGLASSYNEQFF

v_call: TRBV7-9
clone_size: .
j_call: TRBJ2-5
d_call: .
cdr3_nt: TGTGCCAGCAGCGACCCCGAAGGGGTGCGGGAGACCCAGTACTTC
cdr3_aa: CASSDPEGVRETQYF

v_call: TRBV2
clone_size: .
j_call: TRBJ2-4
d_call: .
cdr3_nt: TGTGCCAGCAAACTCGCAGGGGAGGGCAAAAACATTCAGTACTTC
cdr3_aa: CASKLAGEGKNIQYF

v_call: TRBV7-6
clone_size: .
j_call: TRBJ1-6
d_call: .
cdr3_nt: TGTGCCAGCAGCTCGTACAACTCTAATAATTCACCCCTCCACTTT
cdr3_aa: CASSSYNSNNSPLHF

v_call: TRBV5-4
clone_size: .
j_call: TRBJ1-6
d_call: .
cdr3_nt: TGTGCCAGCAGCCTGTGGGACACCGATAATTCACCCCTCCACTTT
cdr3_aa: CASSLWDTDNSPLHF

v_call: TRBV7-9
clone_size: .
j_call: TRBJ2-1
d_call: .
cdr3_nt: TGTGCCAGCAGCTCCTCAGGGGCAGTGGATGAGCAGTTCTTC
cdr3_aa: CASSSSGAVDEQFF

v_call: TRBV9
clone_size: .
j_call: TRBJ2-3
d_call: TRBD2
cdr3_nt: TGTGCCAGCAGCCCGGAGCGGGGGAGAACAGATACGCAGTATTTT
cdr3_aa: CASSPERGRTDTQYF

v_call: TRBV11-2
clone_size: .
j_call: TRBJ2-7
d_call: .
cdr3_nt: TGTGCCAGCACGGGCAGCCTCTCCTACGAGCAGTACTTC
cdr3_aa: CASTGSLSYEQYF

v_call: TRBV27
clone_size: .
j_call: TRBJ2-7
d_call: .
cdr3_nt: TGTGCCAGCAGTTTGGCGGGCCCAGGCGAGCAGTACTTC
cdr3_aa: CASSLAGPGEQYF

v_call: TRBV2
clone_size: .
j_call: TRBJ2-7
d_call: TRBD1
cdr3_nt: TGTGCCAGCAGTCCGGACAGGGGGTTCTCCTACGAGCAGTACTTC
cdr3_aa: CASSPDRGFSYEQYF

v_call: TRBV2
clone_size: .
j_call: TRBJ2-7
d_call: TRBD1
cdr3_nt: TGTGCCAGCAGTGCGACAGGGCAGACCTACGAGCAGTACTTC
cdr3_aa: CASSATGQTYEQYF

v_call: TRBV5-1
clone_size: .
j_call: TRBJ2-1
d_call: .
cdr3_nt: TGCGCCAGCAGCTTTTTTTGGGACTCTACGGGAAATGAGCAGTTCTTC
cdr3_aa: CASSFFWDSTGNEQFF

v_call: TRBV9
clone_size: .
j_call: TRBJ1-1
d_call: TRBD1
cdr3_nt: TGTGCCAGCAGCGAGGGGACAGGGCGGACTGAAGCTTTCTTT
cdr3_aa: CASSEGTGRTEAFF

v_call: TRBV5-6
clone_size: .
j_call: TRBJ2-1
d_call: .
cdr3_nt: TGTGCCAGCAGCGATAGCCCAGGCTCCTACAATGAGCAGTTCTTC
cdr3_aa: CASSDSPGSYNEQFF

v_call: TRBV13
clone_size: .
j_call: TRBJ1-1
d_call: .
cdr3_nt: TGTGCCAGCACCGTATACGGGGGAGGTAACACTGAAGCTTTCTTT
cdr3_aa: CASTVYGGGNTEAFF

v_call: TRBV28
clone_size: .
j_call: TRBJ1-2
d_call: .
cdr3_nt: TGTGCCAGCAGTTTATCTATTAACTATGGCTACACCTTC
cdr3_aa: CASSLSINYGYTF

v_call: TRBV4-1
clone_size: .
j_call: TRBJ2-7
d_call: .
cdr3_nt: TGCGCCAGCAGCCATACCCAGGATTACGAGCAGTACTTC
cdr3_aa: CASSHTQDYEQYF

v_call: TRBV7-2
clone_size: .
j_call: TRBJ2-7
d_call: .
cdr3_nt: TGTGCCAGCAGCTTAGAAGCGACTAGTCCCTACGAGCAGTACTTC
cdr3_aa: CASSLEATSPYEQYF

v_call: TRBV5-5
clone_size: .
j_call: TRBJ2-7
d_call: TRBD2
cdr3_nt: TGTGCCAGCAGCTTCGGACTAGCGGGGACCTACGAGCAGTACTTC
cdr3_aa: CASSFGLAGTYEQYF

v_call: TRBV4-1
clone_size: .
j_call: TRBJ2-7
d_call: TRBD2
cdr3_nt: TGCGCCAGCAGCCATATTACTAGCGGGGGAACCACCTACGAGCAGTACTTC
cdr3_aa: CASSHITSGGTTYEQYF

v_call: TRBV28
clone_size: .
j_call: TRBJ2-7
d_call: .
cdr3_nt: TGTGCCTGTGGAGAGGGGGGCCACGAGCAGTACTTC
cdr3_aa: CACGEGGHEQYF

v_call: TRBV6-1
clone_size: few
j_call: TRBJ2-7
d_call: .
cdr3_nt: TGTGCCAGCAGTGAAACAGGGTTCCCCTACGAGCAGTACTTC
cdr3_aa: CASSETGFPYEQYF

v_call: TRBV6-5
clone_size: .
j_call: TRBJ2-7
d_call: TRBD2
cdr3_nt: TGTGCCAGCAGTTACGGACTAGCGGGAGACGAGCAGTACTTC
cdr3_aa: CASSYGLAGDEQYF

v_call: TRBV7-2
clone_size: once
j_call: TRBJ2-2
d_call: .
cdr3_nt: TGTGCCAGCAGCTTAGCAGGGCCCGGGGAGCTGTTTTTT
cdr3_aa: CASSLAGPGELFF

v_call: TRBV7-9
clone_size: .
j_call: TRBJ2-2
d_call: .
cdr3_nt: TGTGCCAGCAGATCAATCCCGGCCGGGGAGCTGTTTTTT
cdr3_aa: CASRSIPAGELFF

v_call: TRBV5-6
clone_size: .
j_call: TRBJ2-7
d_call: TRBD2
cdr3_nt: TGTGCCAGCAGCTGGGCCTTAGCGGGGGTAAGCTCCTACGAGCAGTACTTC
cdr3_aa: CASSWALAGVSSYEQYF

v_call: TRBV29-1
clone_size: .
j_call: TRBJ2-1
d_call: .
cdr3_nt: TGCAGCGTTGAAGGGCCCAATGAGCAGTTCTTC
cdr3_aa: CSVEGPNEQFF

v_call: TRBV21-1
clone_size: .
j_call: TRBJ1-4
d_call: .
cdr3_nt: TGTGCCAGCAGCAAACCCTCGGGACACCGTAATGAAAAACTGTTTTTT
cdr3_aa: CASSKPSGHRNEKLFF

v_call: TRBV11-2
clone_size: .
j_call: TRBJ2-3
d_call: TRBD1
cdr3_nt: TGTGCCAGCAGCTCGCCTGGACAGGGTAGGGCAGATACGCAGTATTTT
cdr3_aa: CASSSPGQGRADTQYF

v_call: TRBV7-8
clone_size: once
j_call: TRBJ2-7
d_call: .
cdr3_nt: TGTGCCAGCAGCTTAGCGGGACTGAACGAGCAGTACTTC
cdr3_aa: CASSLAGLNEQYF

v_call: TRBV7-9
clone_size: .
j_call: TRBJ2-1
d_call: .
cdr3_nt: TGTGCCAGCAGCCCCCGGGACAACTACAATGAGCAGTTCTTC
cdr3_aa: CASSPRDNYNEQFF

v_call: TRBV7-2
clone_size: .
j_call: TRBJ1-4
d_call: .
cdr3_nt: TGTGCCAGCAGCTTATATCCAGAGGGAACAACTAATGAAAAACTGTTTTTT
cdr3_aa: CASSLYPEGTTNEKLFF

v_call: TRBV7-9
clone_size: .
j_call: TRBJ1-1
d_call: TRBD1
cdr3_nt: TGTGCCAGCAGCAGCAGGGACAGGGCGAACACTGAAGCTTTCTTT
cdr3_aa: CASSSRDRANTEAFF

v_call: TRBV27
clone_size: .
j_call: TRBJ2-7
d_call: TRBD1
cdr3_nt: TGTGCCAGCAGATTGACAGGGACAGGGGGAATTCACGAGCAGTACTTC
cdr3_aa: CASRLTGTGGIHEQYF

v_call: TRBV27
clone_size: .
j_call: TRBJ2-5
d_call: .
cdr3_nt: TGTGCCAGCAGTTCCGGGGACAAACAAGAGACCCAGTACTTC
cdr3_aa: CASSSGDKQETQYF

v_call: TRBV30
clone_size: .
j_call: TRBJ1-4
d_call: .
cdr3_nt: TGTGCCTGGAGTTTTAATGAAAAACTGTTTTTT
cdr3_aa: CAWSFNEKLFF

v_call: TRBV5-4
clone_size: .
j_call: TRBJ1-6
d_call: .
cdr3_nt: TGTGCCAGCAGCTTGGCCGAGGGACCCCTCCACTTT
cdr3_aa: CASSLAEGPLHF

v_call: TRBV7-9
clone_size: .
j_call: TRBJ1-2
d_call: .
cdr3_nt: TGTGCCAGCAGCGATGGGGGACTTTGGGGCGGCTATGGCTACACCTTC
cdr3_aa: CASSDGGLWGGYGYTF

v_call: TRBV7-9
clone_size: .
j_call: TRBJ1-1
d_call: .
cdr3_nt: TGTGCCAGCAGCCCCAGGAGTTCCACTGAAGCTTTCTTT
cdr3_aa: CASSPRSSTEAFF

v_call: TRBV27
clone_size: .
j_call: TRBJ1-6
d_call: TRBD1
cdr3_nt: TGTGCCAGCGGGACAGGGTATTCACCCCTCCACTTT
cdr3_aa: CASGTGYSPLHF

v_call: TRBV15
clone_size: .
j_call: TRBJ1-1
d_call: .
cdr3_nt: TGTGCCACCAGCAGAGACAGGGGCAAGAACACTGAAGCTTTCTTT
cdr3_aa: CATSRDRGKNTEAFF

v_call: TRBV28
clone_size: .
j_call: TRBJ2-1
d_call: TRBD2
cdr3_nt: TGTGCCAGCAGTACTCACCAACCGGGACTAGAATCCTACAATGAGCAGTTCTTC
cdr3_aa: CASSTHQPGLESYNEQFF

v_call: TRBV21-1
clone_size: .
j_call: TRBJ2-2
d_call: .
cdr3_nt: TGTGCCAGCAGCAAAGCTCGCGGTAAACGGCGAGCCACCGGGGAGCTGTTTTTT
cdr3_aa: CASSKARGKRRATGELFF

v_call: TRBV9
clone_size: .
j_call: TRBJ1-1
d_call: .
cdr3_nt: TGTGCCAGCAGCGTAGGGGGCGCGACTGAAGCTTTCTTT
cdr3_aa: CASSVGGATEAFF

v_call: TRBV11-3
clone_size: .
j_call: TRBJ1-1
d_call: .
cdr3_nt: TGTGCCAGCAGCTTAGCGGGTAACACTGAAGCTTTCTTT
cdr3_aa: CASSLAGNTEAFF

v_call: TRBV11-2
clone_size: once
j_call: TRBJ2-7
d_call: TRBD2
cdr3_nt: TGTGCCAGCAGCTTAGGACTAGCGGGAACGGGTGTCGAGCAGTACTTC
cdr3_aa: CASSLGLAGTGVEQYF

v_call: TRBV4-1
clone_size: .
j_call: TRBJ1-1
d_call: .
cdr3_nt: TGCGCCAGCAGCCAAGTGGGATGGAACACTGAAGCTTTCTTT
cdr3_aa: CASSQVGWNTEAFF

v_call: TRBV5-8
clone_size: .
j_call: TRBJ2-7
d_call: TRBD1
cdr3_nt: TGTGCCAGCAGCTTGGGACAGGGGGAGTACGAGCAGTACTTC
cdr3_aa: CASSLGQGEYEQYF

v_call: TRBV27
clone_size: .
j_call: TRBJ2-4
d_call: .
cdr3_nt: TGTGCCAGCAGTTTAGGGAACATTCAGTACTTC
cdr3_aa: CASSLGNIQYF

v_call: TRBV15
clone_size: .
j_call: TRBJ1-5
d_call: .
cdr3_nt: TGTGCCACCAGCACCGAAACGGCCCCCAAGGTCAATCAGCCCCAGCATTTT
cdr3_aa: CATSTETAPKVNQPQHF